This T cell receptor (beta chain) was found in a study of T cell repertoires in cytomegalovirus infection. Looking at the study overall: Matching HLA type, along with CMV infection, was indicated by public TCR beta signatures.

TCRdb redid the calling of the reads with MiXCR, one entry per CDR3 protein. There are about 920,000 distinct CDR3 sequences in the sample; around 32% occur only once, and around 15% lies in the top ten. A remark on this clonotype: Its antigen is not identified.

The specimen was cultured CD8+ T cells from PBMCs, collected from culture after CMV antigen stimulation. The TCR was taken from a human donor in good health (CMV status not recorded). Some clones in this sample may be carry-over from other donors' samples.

CDR3 amino acids: CASSLALGLTEAFF. The CDR3 coding sequence is TGTGCCAGCAGTTTAGCTCTGGGATTGACTGAAGCTTTCTTT. The chain joins TRBV12-3 or TRBV12-4 to TRBJ1-1; D is ambiguous. The V end was cut by 0 bases, the J end by 5 bases, with 10 bases between. There are 14 residues in the CDR3.